These T cell receptor beta chains were read from a single sample in a study of shared clonotypes between healthy human individuals. TCRdb's table, derived via immunoSEQ multiplex PCR, lists solely in-frame clones and lacks some. The data show approximately 980,000 clones, with approximately 76% seen just once and approximately 1.5% held by the top ten. The material sequenced was memory CD4+ T cells sorted from blood. The receptor set was obtained from a young man in good health. CDR3s include the opening cysteine and the closing phenylalanine or tryptophan. The D gene is left open where the match is weak. Clone size appears in some rows only: once, few, many, or a class for an expanded clone.

>-|-|13|TRBJ1-1|TRBV15
CATSAYIRTEAFF
TGTGCCACCAGCGCTTATATAAGGACTGAAGCTTTCTTT
>-|-|15|TRBJ2-7|TRBV9
CASSPRQASHYEQYF
TGTGCCAGCAGCCCACGACAGGCCAGTCACTACGAGCAGTACTTC
>-|-|13|TRBJ2-7|TRBV18
CASSFEEGYEQYF
TGTGCCAGCTCCTTCGAAGAGGGTTACGAGCAGTACTTC
>-|-|13|TRBJ2-1|TRBV6-5
CASSRGNYNEQFF
TGTGCCAGCAGTAGGGGGAACTACAATGAGCAGTTCTTC
>-|-|11|TRBJ2-3|TRBV2
CASSVLDTQYF
TGTGCCAGCAGCGTTCTAGATACGCAGTATTTT
>-|-|15|TRBJ1-4|TRBV16
CASSQSLPPGEKLFF
TGTGCCAGCAGCCAATCGCTCCCTCCAGGGGAAAAACTGTTTTTT
>TRBD2|-|15|TRBJ2-5|TRBV4-1
CASSPGWTSGETQYF
TGCGCCAGCAGCCCAGGTTGGACTAGCGGAGAGACCCAGTACTTC
>TRBD1|-|14|TRBJ2-7|TRBV10-3
CAITDRKTSYEQYF
TGTGCCATCACGGACAGGAAAACCTCCTACGAGCAGTACTTC
>-|-|15|TRBJ2-6|TRBV5-4
CASKVLVSGANVLTF
TGTGCCAGCAAGGTTCTGGTCTCTGGGGCCAACGTCCTGACTTTC
>TRBD1|-|16|TRBJ2-3|TRBV9
CASSPRQGTNTDTQYF
TGTGCCAGCAGCCCTAGACAGGGGACAAACACAGATACGCAGTATTTT
>TRBD2|-|15|TRBJ2-1|TRBV18
CASSLREGSYNEQFF
TGTGCCAGCTCACTCCGGGAGGGGTCATACAATGAGCAGTTCTTC
>-|-|15|TRBJ2-1|TRBV7-2
CASSTGAAGRDEQFF
TGTGCCAGCAGCACCGGGGCCGCCGGGCGCGATGAGCAGTTCTTC
>-|-|13|TRBJ1-5|TRBV4-2
CASSQDASQPQHF
TGTGCCAGCAGCCAAGATGCGTCGCAGCCCCAGCATTTT
>-|many|13|TRBJ1-2|TRBV10-2
CASSMEGTYGYTF
TGCGCCAGCAGTATGGAGGGGACCTATGGCTACACCTTC
>-|-|16|TRBJ1-1|TRBV28
CASSPPGGGRVTEAFF
TGTGCCAGCAGTCCACCTGGGGGGGGGCGAGTCACTGAAGCTTTCTTT
>TRBD1|-|13|TRBJ2-1|TRBV7-9
CASSRDRVNEQFF
TGTGCCAGCAGCCGGGACAGGGTCAATGAGCAGTTCTTC
>TRBD2|-|13|TRBJ2-7|TRBV2
CATGLAESGEQYF
TGTGCCACCGGACTAGCGGAGTCCGGGGAGCAGTACTTC
>-|-|14|TRBJ2-7|TRBV6-1
CASTVGGRNYEQYF
TGTGCCAGCACAGTTGGAGGAAGGAACTACGAGCAGTACTTC
>-|-|14|TRBJ1-1|TRBV5-1
CASSFGVVNTEAFF
TGCGCCAGCAGCTTTGGGGTGGTGAACACTGAAGCTTTCTTT
>TRBD1|few|14|TRBJ1-2|TRBV6-5
CASKMGQGNYGYTF
TGTGCCAGCAAAATGGGACAGGGCAACTATGGCTACACCTTC
>TRBD2|-|15|TRBJ2-4|TRBV30
CAWSEATGGKNIQYF
TGTGCCTGGAGTGAGGCAACGGGGGGGAAAAACATTCAGTACTTC
>-|-|14|TRBJ1-1|TRBV5-4
CASQPQGRDTEAFF
TGTGCCAGCCAGCCCCAGGGGCGAGACACTGAAGCTTTCTTT
>-|-|9|TRBJ1-2|TRBV6-5
CASTRGYTF
TGTGCCAGCACCCGTGGCTACACCTTC